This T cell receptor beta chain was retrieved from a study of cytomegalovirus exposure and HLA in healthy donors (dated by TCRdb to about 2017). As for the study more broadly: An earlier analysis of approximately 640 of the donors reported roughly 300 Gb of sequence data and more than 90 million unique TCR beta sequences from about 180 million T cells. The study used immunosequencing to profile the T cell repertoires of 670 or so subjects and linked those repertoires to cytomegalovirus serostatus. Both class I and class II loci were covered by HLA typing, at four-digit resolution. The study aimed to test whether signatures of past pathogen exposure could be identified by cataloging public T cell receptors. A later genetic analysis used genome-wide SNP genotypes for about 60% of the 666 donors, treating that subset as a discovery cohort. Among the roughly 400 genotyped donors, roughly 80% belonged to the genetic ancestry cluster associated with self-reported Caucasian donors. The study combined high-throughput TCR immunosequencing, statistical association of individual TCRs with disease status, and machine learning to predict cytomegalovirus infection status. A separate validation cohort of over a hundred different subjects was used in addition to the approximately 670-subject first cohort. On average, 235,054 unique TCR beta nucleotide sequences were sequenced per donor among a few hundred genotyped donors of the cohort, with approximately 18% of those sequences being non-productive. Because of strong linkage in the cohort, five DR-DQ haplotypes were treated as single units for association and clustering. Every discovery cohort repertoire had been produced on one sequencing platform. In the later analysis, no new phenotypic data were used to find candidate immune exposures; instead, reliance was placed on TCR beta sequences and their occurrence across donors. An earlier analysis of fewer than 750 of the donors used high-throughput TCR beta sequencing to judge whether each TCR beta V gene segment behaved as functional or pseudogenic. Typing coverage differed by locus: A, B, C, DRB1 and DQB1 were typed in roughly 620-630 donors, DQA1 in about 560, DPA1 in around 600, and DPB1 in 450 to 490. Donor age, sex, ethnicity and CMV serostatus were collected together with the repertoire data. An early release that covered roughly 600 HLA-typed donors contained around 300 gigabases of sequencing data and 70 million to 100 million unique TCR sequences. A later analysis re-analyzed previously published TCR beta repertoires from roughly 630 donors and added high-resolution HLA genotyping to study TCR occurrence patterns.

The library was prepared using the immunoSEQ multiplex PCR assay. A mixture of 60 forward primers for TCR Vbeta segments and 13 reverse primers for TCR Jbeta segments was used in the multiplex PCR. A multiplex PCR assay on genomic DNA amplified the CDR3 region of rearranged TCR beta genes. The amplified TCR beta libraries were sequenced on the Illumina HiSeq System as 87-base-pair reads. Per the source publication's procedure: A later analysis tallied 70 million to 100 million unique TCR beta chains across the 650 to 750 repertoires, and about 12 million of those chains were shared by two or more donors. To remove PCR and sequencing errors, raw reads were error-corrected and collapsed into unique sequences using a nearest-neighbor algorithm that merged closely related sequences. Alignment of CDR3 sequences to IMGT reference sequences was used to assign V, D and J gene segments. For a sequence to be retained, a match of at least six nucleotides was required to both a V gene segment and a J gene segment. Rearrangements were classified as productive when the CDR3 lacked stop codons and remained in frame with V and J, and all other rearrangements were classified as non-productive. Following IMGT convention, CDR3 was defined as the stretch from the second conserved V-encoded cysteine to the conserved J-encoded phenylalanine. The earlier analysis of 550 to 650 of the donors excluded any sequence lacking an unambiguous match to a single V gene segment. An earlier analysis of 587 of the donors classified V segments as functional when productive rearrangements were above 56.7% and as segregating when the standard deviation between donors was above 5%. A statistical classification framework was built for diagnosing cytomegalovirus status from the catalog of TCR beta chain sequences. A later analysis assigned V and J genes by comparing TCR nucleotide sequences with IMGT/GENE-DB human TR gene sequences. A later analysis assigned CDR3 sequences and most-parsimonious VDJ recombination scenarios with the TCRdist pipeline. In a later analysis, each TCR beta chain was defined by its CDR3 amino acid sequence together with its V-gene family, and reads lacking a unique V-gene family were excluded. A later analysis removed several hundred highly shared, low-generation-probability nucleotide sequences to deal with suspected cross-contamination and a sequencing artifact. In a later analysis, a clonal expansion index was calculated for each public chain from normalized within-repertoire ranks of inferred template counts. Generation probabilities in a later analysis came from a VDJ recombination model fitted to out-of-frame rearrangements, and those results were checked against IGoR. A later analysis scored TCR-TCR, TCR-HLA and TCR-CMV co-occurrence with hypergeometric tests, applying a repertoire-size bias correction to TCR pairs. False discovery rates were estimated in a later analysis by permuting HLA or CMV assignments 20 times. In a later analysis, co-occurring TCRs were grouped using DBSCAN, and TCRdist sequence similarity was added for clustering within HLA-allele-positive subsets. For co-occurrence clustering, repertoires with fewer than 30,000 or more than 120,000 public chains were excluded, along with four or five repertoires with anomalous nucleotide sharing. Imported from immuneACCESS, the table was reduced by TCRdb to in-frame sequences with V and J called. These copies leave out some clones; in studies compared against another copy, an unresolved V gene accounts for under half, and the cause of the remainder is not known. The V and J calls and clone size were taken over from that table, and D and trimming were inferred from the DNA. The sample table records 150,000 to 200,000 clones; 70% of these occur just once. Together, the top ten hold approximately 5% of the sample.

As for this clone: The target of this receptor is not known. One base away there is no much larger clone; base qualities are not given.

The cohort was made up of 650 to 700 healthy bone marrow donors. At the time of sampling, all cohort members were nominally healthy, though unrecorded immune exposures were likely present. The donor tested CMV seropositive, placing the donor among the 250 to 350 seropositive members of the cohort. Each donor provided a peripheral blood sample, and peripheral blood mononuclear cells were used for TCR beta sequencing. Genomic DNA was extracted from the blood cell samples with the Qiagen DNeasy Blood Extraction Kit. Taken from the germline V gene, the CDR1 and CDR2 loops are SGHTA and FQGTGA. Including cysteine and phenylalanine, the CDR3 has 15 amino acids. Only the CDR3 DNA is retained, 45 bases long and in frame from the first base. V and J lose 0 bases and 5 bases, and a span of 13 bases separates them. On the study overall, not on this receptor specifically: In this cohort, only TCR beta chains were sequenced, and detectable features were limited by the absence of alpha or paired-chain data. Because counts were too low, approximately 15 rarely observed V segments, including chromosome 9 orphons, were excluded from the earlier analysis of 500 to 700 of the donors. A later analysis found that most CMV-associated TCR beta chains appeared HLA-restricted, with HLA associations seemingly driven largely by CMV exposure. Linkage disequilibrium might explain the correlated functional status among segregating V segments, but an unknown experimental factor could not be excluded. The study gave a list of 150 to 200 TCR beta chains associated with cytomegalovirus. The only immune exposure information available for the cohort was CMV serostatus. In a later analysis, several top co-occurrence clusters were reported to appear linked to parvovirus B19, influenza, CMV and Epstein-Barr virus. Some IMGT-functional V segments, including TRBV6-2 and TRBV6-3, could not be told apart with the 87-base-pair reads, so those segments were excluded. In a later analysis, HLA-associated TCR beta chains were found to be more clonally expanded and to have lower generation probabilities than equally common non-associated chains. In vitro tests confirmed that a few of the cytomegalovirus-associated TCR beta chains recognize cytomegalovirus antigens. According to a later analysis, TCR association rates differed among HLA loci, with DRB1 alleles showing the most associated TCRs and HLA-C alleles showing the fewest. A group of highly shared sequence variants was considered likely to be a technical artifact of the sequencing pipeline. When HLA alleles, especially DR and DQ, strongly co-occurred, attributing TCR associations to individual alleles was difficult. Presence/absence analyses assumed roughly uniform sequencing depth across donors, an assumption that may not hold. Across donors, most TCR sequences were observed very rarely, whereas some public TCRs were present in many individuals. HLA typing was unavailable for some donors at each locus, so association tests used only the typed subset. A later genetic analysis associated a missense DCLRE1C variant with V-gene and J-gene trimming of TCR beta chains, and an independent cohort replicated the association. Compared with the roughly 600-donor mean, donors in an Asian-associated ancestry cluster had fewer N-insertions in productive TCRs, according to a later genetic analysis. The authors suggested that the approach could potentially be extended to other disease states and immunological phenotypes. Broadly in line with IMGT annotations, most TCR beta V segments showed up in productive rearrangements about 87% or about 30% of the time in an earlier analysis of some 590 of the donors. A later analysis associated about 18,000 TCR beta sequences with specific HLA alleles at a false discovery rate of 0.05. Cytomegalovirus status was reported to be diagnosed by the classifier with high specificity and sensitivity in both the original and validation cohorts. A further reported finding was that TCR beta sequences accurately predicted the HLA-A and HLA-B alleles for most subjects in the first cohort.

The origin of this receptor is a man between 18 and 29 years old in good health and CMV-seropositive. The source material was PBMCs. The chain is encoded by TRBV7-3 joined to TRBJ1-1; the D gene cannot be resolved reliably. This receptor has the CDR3 CASSLTGQPGTEAFF. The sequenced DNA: TGTGCCAGCAGCTTAACCGGGCAGCCGGGAACTGAAGCTTTCTTT.